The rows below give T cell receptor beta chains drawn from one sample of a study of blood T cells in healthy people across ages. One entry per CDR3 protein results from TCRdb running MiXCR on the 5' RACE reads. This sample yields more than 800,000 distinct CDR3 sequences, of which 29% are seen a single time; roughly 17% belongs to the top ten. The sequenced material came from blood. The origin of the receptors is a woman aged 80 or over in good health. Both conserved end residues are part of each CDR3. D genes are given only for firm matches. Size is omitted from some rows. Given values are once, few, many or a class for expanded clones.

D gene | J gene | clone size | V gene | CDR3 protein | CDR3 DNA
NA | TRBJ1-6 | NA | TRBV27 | CASSFSSILGTENSPLHF | TGTGCCAGCAGTTTTTCTAGCATACTCGGGACCGAGAATTCACCCCTCCACTTT
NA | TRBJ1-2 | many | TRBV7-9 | CASSLVFGSPELYTF | TGTGCCAGCAGCTTAGTCTTTGGTTCTCCAGAACTCTACACCTTC
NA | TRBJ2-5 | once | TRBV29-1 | CSVDVVGETQYF | TGCAGCGTTGACGTCGTCGGCGAGACCCAGTACTTC
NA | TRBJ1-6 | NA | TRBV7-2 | CASRKGNSPLHF | TGTGCCAGCAGAAAGGGGAATTCACCCCTCCACTTT
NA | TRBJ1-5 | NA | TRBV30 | CAWSNSNQPQHF | TGTGCCTGGAGTAATAGCAATCAGCCCCAGCATTTT
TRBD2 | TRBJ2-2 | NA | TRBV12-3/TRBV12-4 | CASSPTPGLAGGNTGELFF | TGTGCCAGCAGCCCCACACCGGGACTAGCGGGGGGAAACACCGGGGAGCTGTTTTTT
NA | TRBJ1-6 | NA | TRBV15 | CATSRGGFGSPLHF | TGTGCCACCAGCAGAGGCGGGTTTGGTTCACCCCTCCACTTT
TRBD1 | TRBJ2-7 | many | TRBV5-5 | CASRSGTGSSYEQYF | TGTGCCAGCAGATCCGGGACAGGGTCCTCCTACGAGCAGTACTTC
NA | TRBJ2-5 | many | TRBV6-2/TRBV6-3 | CASSYAVQETQYF | TGTGCCAGCAGTTATGCGGTTCAGGAGACCCAGTACTTC
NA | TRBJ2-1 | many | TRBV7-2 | CASSSRAGGRLNNEQFF | TGTGCCAGCAGTTCCAGGGCAGGAGGGAGACTAAACAATGAGCAGTTCTTC
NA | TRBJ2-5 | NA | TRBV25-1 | CASSEYYRSNQETQYF | TGTGCCAGCAGTGAATATTACAGGTCAAACCAAGAGACCCAGTACTTC
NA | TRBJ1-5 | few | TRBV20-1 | CSASQYKDSNQPQHF | TGCAGTGCTAGCCAGTACAAAGATAGCAATCAGCCCCAGCATTTT
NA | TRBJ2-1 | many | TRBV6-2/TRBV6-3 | CASRGTSHQGAYNEQFF | TGTGCCAGCAGGGGGACAAGCCACCAGGGCGCCTACAATGAGCAGTTCTTC
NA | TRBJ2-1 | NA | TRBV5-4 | CASSLGLRGSNEQFF | TGTGCCAGCAGCTTGGGGTTGCGGGGAAGCAATGAGCAGTTCTTC
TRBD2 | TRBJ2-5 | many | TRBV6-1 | CASSERGGREETQYF | TGTGCCAGCAGTGAACGCGGGGGGAGGGAAGAGACCCAGTACTTC
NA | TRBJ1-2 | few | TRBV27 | CASSWVLGRGNSNYGYTF | TGTGCCAGTAGTTGGGTACTAGGCAGGGGAAATTCTAACTATGGCTACACCTTC
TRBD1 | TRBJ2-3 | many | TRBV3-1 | CASSQDFGTATDTQYF | TGTGCCAGCAGCCAAGATTTTGGGACAGCTACAGATACGCAGTATTTT
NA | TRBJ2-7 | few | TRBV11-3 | CASSLSSGVSYNEQYF | TGTGCCAGCAGCTTATCCTCGGGGGTCTCCTACAATGAGCAGTACTTC
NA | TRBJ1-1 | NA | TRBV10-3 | CAISLGGTEAFF | TGTGCCATCAGCCTAGGCGGCACTGAAGCTTTCTTT
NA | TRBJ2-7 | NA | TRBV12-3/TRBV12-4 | CASSHGRQGGEQYF | TGTGCCAGCAGCCACGGTCGGCAGGGAGGCGAGCAGTACTTC
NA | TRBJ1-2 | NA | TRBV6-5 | CASSQTPIGIYGYTF | TGTGCCAGCAGCCAAACCCCAATCGGAATCTATGGCTACACCTTC
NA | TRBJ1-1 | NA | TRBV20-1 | CSANLHMNTEAFF | TGCAGTGCTAACCTTCATATGAACACTGAAGCTTTCTTT
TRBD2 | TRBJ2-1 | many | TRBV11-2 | CASSLVAGSYNEQFF | TGTGCCAGCAGCTTAGTAGCGGGTTCCTACAATGAGCAGTTCTTC
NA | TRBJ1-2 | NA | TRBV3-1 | CASSQKGNYGYTF | TGTGCCAGCAGCCAAAAGGGAAACTATGGCTACACCTTC
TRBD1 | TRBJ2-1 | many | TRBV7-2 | CASRRGTGGYNEQFF | TGTGCCAGCAGGCGAGGGACAGGGGGATACAATGAGCAGTTCTTC
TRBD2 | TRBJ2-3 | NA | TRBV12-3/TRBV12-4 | CASSWGGLRADMQYF | TGTGCCAGCAGCTGGGGGGGACTGAGAGCAGATATGCAGTATTTT
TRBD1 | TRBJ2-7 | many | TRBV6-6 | CASSPGQGEYEQYF | TGTGCCAGCAGTCCGGGACAGGGTGAATACGAGCAGTACTTC
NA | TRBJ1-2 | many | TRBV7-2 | CASSPTRAQPRYGYTF | TGTGCCAGCAGTCCTACCCGGGCACAGCCCCGCTATGGCTACACCTTC
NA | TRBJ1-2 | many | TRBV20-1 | CSASLGSHGYTF | TGCAGTGCTAGTTTGGGGTCTCATGGCTACACCTTC
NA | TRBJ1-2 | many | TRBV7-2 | CASSFPHEGGYTF | TGTGCCAGCAGCTTCCCCCATGAGGGGGGCTACACCTTC
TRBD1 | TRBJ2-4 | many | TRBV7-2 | CASSLAWDRGNAKNIQYF | TGTGCCAGCAGCTTAGCGTGGGACAGGGGGAATGCCAAAAACATTCAGTACTTC
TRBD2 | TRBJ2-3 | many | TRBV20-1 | CSAPTSGGGTQYF | TGCAGTGCACCGACTAGCGGGGGCGGTACGCAGTATTTT
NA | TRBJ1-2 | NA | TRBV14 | CAGSQDLYSDHGYTF | TGTGCCGGCAGCCAAGATCTCTACTCGGACCATGGCTACACCTTC
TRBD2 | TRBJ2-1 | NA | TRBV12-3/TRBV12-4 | CASSAGLAGEGDEQFF | TGTGCCAGCAGCGCGGGACTAGCGGGAGAGGGGGATGAGCAGTTCTTC
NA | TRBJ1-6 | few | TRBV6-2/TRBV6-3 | CASSYRRGDNSPLHF | TGTGCCAGCAGTTACAGGAGGGGGGATAATTCACCCCTCCACTTT
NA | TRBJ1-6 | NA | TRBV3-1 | CASSQTVTTYNSPLHF | TGTGCCAGCAGCCAGACAGTTACAACATATAATTCACCCCTCCACTTT
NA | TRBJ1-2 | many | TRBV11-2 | CASSLDRTTSYGYTF | TGTGCCAGCAGCTTAGATCGGACAACTTCCTATGGCTACACCTTC
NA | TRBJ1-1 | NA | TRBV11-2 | CASSLVECTEAFF | TGTGCCAGCAGCTTAGTAGAATGCACTGAAGCTTTCTTT
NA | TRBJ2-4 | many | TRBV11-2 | CASSDVGNSKNIQYF | TGTGCCAGCAGCGACGTCGGGAACAGCAAAAACATTCAGTACTTC
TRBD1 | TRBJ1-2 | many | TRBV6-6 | CASSYSAGQNYGYTF | TGTGCCAGCAGTTACTCGGCGGGACAGAACTATGGCTACACCTTC
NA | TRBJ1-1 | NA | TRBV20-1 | CSARSRRRPMNTEAFF | TGCAGTGCTAGATCAAGGAGGCGGCCTATGAACACTGAAGCTTTCTTT
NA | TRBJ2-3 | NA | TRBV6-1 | CASSVQEPTDTQYF | TGTGCCAGCAGTGTACAGGAGCCCACAGATACGCAGTATTTT
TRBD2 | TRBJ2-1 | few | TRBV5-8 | CASSISGVSYNEQFF | TGTGCCAGCAGCATTAGCGGGGTCTCCTACAATGAGCAGTTCTTC
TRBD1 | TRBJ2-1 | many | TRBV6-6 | CASSPWTGYRNEQFF | TGTGCCAGCAGCCCTTGGACAGGGTATCGCAATGAGCAGTTCTTC
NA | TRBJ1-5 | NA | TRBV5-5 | CASSLVGFTIQSQHF | TGTGCCAGCAGCTTGGTGGGGTTCACCATTCAGTCCCAGCATTTT